This T cell receptor (beta chain) was captured in a study of neoadjuvant anti-PD-1 for oral cavity cancer. Study-wide context: Before surgery, most patients got three to four biweekly 3 mg/kg nivolumab doses. Non-progressing patients received a fourth nivolumab dose near day 43, then surgery on days 50-56.

The time point denotes: after neoadjuvant nivolumab, at surgical resection. Sequencing was performed with immunoSEQ multiplex PCR; in TCRdb, only in-frame clones are kept and a portion is missing. The sample consists of some 14,000 clones, 65% to 75% of them appearing once. The CDR3 contains 14 residues. Germline CDR1 reads WNHNN; CDR2 reads SYGVQD (reference sequence). Trimming left V 3 bases short and J 4 bases short, with 12 bases between. The specimen comprised PBMCs, sampled after nivolumab (anti-PD-1) treatment. V is TRBV10-1 and J is TRBJ2-5, with a possible D match to TRBD2 (6 bases). This sequence originates from a person aged 40 to 85 with oral cavity squamous cell carcinoma. The CDR3 nucleotides are TGCGCCAGCAGTGACGGTGCGGGACCAGAGACCCAGTACTTC. It is translated as CASSDGAGPETQYF.